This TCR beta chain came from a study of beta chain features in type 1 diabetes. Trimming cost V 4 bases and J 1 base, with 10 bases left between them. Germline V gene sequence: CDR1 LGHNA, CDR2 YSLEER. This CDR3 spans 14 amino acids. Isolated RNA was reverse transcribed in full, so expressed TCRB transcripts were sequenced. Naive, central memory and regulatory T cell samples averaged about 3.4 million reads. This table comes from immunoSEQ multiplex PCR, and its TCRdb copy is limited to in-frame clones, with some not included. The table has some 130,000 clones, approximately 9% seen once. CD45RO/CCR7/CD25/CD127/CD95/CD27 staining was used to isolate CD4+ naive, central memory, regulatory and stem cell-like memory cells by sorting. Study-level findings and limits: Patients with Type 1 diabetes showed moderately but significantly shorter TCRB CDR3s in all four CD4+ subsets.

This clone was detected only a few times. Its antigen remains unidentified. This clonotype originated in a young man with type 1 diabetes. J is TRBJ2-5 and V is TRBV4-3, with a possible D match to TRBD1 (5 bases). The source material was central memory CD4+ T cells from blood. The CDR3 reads CASSPAGFQETQYF. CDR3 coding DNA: TGCGCCAGCAGCCCAGCAGGGTTCCAAGAGACCCAGTACTTC.